This record covers a single T cell receptor (beta chain). Its antigen is not known. This entry belongs to a study of CXCR3-negative and CXCR3-positive naive CD8 T cells. This CDR3 has 14 amino acids. Germline-derived CDR1 and CDR2 are LGHDT and YNNKEL (reference sequence). Researchers sorted about 300,000 cells of each CD8+ T cell subset in triplicate. Notes on the study in general: Naive subsets expressed similar surface CD5; TRB CDR3 features served to infer TCR strength. Expression of CXCR3 was partially reduced after cryopreservation, and fresh PBMCs were used in most assays. Relative to memory CD8+ cells, whose diversity was much lower, both naive subsets had comparably high diversity. Naive cells that were CXCR3-positive had more hydrophobic TRB CDR3s (compared with CXCR3-negative naive cells).

With UMI labels, 5' RACE was used to prepare the TRB cDNA libraries. TCRdb reprocessed the 5' RACE reads, keeping one entry per CDR3 protein, no DNA. The ten top clones account for roughly 0.28%, within a sample of under 150,000 distinct CDR3 sequences. Sequencing was performed on naive CXCR3+ CD8+ T cells from blood. Subset described: CD45RO-CCR7+CD27+CD95- naive CD8+ T cells expressing CXCR3 (TNR3+). The chain links TRBV3-1 to TRBJ2-2. The source is a human donor in good health. Some clones in this sample may be carry-over from other donors' samples. The CDR3 region is CASSQDGITGELFF.